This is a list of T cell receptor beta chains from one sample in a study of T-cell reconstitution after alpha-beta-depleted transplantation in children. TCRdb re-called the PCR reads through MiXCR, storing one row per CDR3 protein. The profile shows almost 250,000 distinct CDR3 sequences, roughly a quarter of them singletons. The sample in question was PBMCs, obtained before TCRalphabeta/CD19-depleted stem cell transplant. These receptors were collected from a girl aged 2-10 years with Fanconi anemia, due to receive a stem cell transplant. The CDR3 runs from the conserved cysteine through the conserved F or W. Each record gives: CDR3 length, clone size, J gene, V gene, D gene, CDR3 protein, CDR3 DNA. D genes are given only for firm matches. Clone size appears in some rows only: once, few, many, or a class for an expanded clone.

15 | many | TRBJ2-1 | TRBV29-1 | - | CSVEIWVVTYNEQFF | TGCAGCGTTGAAATCTGGGTAGTGACCTACAATGAGCAGTTCTTC
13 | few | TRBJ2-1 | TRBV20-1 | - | CSASGWAYNEQFF | TGCAGTGCTAGCGGGTGGGCATACAATGAGCAGTTCTTC
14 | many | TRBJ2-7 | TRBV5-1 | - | CASSLGSATYEQYF | TGCGCCAGCAGCTTGGGTAGCGCGACCTACGAGCAGTACTTC
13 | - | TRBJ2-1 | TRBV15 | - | CATSGSAYNEQFF | TGTGCCACCTCAGGTTCGGCCTACAATGAGCAGTTCTTC
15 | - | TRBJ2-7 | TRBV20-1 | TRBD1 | CSARKGPGGYYEQYF | TGCAGTGCTAGGAAGGGTCCAGGGGGCTACTACGAGCAGTACTTC
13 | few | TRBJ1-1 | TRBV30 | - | CAWSRRSNTEAFF | TGTGCCTGGAGTCGACGCTCGAACACTGAAGCTTTCTTT
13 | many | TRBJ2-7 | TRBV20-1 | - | CSASGILAYEQYF | TGCAGTGCTAGCGGGATCCTGGCTTACGAGCAGTACTTC
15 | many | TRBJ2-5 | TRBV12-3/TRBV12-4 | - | CASRRTLAFQETQYF | TGTGCCAGCAGGAGGACGCTCGCGTTTCAAGAGACCCAGTACTTC
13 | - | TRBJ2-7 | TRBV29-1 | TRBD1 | CSFSDRGAYEQYF | TGCAGCTTTTCAGACAGGGGGGCCTACGAGCAGTACTTC
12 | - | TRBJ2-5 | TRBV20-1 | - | CSATGDQETQYF | TGCAGTGCTACAGGGGACCAAGAGACCCAGTACTTC
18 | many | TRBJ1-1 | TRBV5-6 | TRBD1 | CASSVPYRDRVWNTEAFF | TGTGCCAGCAGCGTACCTTACCGGGACAGGGTTTGGAACACTGAAGCTTTCTTT
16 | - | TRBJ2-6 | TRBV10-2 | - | CASSVGRTSGANVLTF | TGCGCCAGCAGTGTAGGGCGGACCTCTGGGGCCAACGTCCTGACTTTC
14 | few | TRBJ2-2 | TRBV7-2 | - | CASSRMGGSGELFF | TGTGCCAGCAGCCGCATGGGCGGATCCGGGGAGCTGTTTTTT
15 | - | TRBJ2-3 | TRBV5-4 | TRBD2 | CASSFPAGGTDTQYF | TGTGCCAGCAGCTTCCCAGCGGGGGGGACAGATACGCAGTATTTT
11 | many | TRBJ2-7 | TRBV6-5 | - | CASRGASEQYF | TGTGCCAGCAGAGGGGCCTCCGAGCAGTACTTC
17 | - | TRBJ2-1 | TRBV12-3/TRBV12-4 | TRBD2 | CASSNTGLAGDRNEQFF | TGTGCCAGCAGCAACACCGGACTAGCGGGAGATAGGAATGAGCAGTTCTTC
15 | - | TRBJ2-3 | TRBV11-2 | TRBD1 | CASSSTRGPTDTQYF | TGTGCCAGCAGCTCGACGAGGGGGCCCACAGATACGCAGTATTTT
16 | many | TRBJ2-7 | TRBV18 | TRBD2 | CASSRFGLAGRGEQYF | TGTGCCAGCTCACGATTCGGACTAGCGGGACGAGGAGAGCAGTACTTC
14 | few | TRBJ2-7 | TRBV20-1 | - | CSVKGRVDGSGQYF | TGCAGTGTAAAGGGCAGGGTCGATGGGAGTGGGCAGTACTTC
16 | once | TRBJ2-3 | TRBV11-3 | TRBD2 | CASSLGITAGADTQYF | TGTGCCAGCAGCTTAGGTATTACAGCGGGGGCAGATACGCAGTATTTT
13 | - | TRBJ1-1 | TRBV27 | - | CASSLWGEAEAFF | TGTGCCAGCAGTTTGTGGGGGGAGGCTGAAGCTTTCTTT
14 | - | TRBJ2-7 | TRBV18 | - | CASSPGYLSYEQYF | TGTGCCAGCTCACCTGGTTACCTCTCCTACGAGCAGTACTTC
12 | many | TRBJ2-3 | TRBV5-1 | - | CASSLARDTQYF | TGTGCCAGCAGTCTAGCCAGAGATACGCAGTATTTT
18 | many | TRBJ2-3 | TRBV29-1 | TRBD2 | CSVDTIPSSGGRTDTQYF | TGCAGCGTTGATACTATTCCCTCTAGCGGGGGGCGCACAGATACGCAGTATTTT
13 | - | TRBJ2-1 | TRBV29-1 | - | CSVVWSEHNEQFF | TGCAGCGTAGTTTGGAGCGAGCACAATGAGCAGTTCTTC
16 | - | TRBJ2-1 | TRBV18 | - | CASSALAGTPNNEQFF | TGTGCCAGCTCAGCCTTGGCCGGGACACCAAACAATGAGCAGTTCTTC
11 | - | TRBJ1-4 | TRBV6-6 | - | CASRISEKLFF | TGTGCCAGCAGGATTTCTGAAAAACTGTTTTTT
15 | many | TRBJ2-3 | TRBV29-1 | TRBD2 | CSVEGLAESTDTQYF | TGCAGCGTTGAAGGACTAGCGGAGAGCACAGATACGCAGTATTTT
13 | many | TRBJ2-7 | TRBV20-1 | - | CSARNPYWYEQYF | TGCAGTGCTAGGAATCCCTACTGGTACGAGCAGTACTTC
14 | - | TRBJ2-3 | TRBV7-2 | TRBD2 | CASSFALAGDTQYF | TGTGCCAGCAGCTTTGCGCTAGCGGGAGATACGCAGTATTTT
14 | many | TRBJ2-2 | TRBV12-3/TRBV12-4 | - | CASSFGAFTGELFF | TGTGCCAGCAGTTTTGGCGCCTTCACCGGGGAGCTGTTTTTT
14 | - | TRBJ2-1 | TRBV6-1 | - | CASSAQGSYNEQFF | TGTGCCAGCAGTGCCCAGGGGTCCTACAATGAGCAGTTCTTC
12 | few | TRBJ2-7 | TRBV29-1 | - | CSVGAWGSEQYF | TGCAGCGTTGGGGCCTGGGGCTCCGAGCAGTACTTC
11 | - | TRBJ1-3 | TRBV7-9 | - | CASSLANTIYF | TGTGCCAGCAGCTTGGCAAACACCATATATTTT
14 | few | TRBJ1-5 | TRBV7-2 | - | CASSLGTSNQPQHF | TGTGCCAGCAGCTTAGGCACTTCCAATCAGCCCCAGCATTTT
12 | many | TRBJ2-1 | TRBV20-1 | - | CSASRRDFEEFF | TGCAGTGCTAGCCGGAGGGACTTCGAGGAGTTCTTC
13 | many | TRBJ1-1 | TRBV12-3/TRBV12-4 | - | CASSLSRNTEAFF | TGTGCCAGCAGTCTATCGCGCAACACTGAAGCTTTCTTT
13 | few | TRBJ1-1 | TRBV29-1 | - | CSVEPGASTEAFF | TGCAGCGTTGAGCCGGGGGCGTCCACTGAAGCTTTCTTT
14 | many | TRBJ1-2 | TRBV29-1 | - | CSVGDAGSSDGYTF | TGCAGCGTTGGGGATGCAGGATCTTCCGATGGCTACACCTTC